The 27 T cell receptor beta chains reported below all come from one sample, sequenced in a study of shared clonotypes between healthy human individuals. Only CD45RO-negative cells positively selected for CCR7 counted as naive CD8 cells, so terminally differentiated effector memory CD45RA+ cells were excluded. The table came from immunoSEQ multiplex PCR; TCRdb's copy has only in-frame clones and leaves some out. The table records hundreds of thousands of clones, roughly 96% of them present only once. Sequencing was performed on naive CD8+ T cells sorted from blood. These receptors were obtained from a man between 25 and 39 years old in good health.

The J gene is TRBJ2-7, the V gene TRBV5-8; 7 bases align to TRBD2. The CDR3 is made up of 14 amino acids. J lost 3 bases, V lost 2 bases, and 5 bases had no gene match. In germline, CDR1 is SGHTS, CDR2 YDEGEE. The CDR3 DNA sequence: TGTGCCAGCAGCTTCTCAGCGGGAAGCTACGAGCAGTACTTC. Protein product: CASSFSAGSYEQYF.

The chain uses TRBV14 and TRBJ2-5; D gene unclear. CDR1 and CDR2 from the germline V gene are SGHDN and FVKESK. The V end lost 1 base, the J end lost 4 bases, and 19 bases lay between the germline ends. The length of the CDR3 is 17 residues. The CDR3, as DNA: TGTGCCAGCAGCCAAGTAATGGCCCCTTTGCGTGCAGAGACCCAGTACTTC. This encodes CASSQVMAPLRAETQYF.

The rearrangement joins TRBV9 to TRBJ2-1; TRBD2 matches at 12 bases. CDR1 and CDR2 from the germline V gene are SGDLS and YYNGEE. V lost 7 bases, J lost 8 bases, and 13 bases stayed unmatched. The CDR3 contains 16 residues. The CDR3, as DNA: TGTGCCAGCGCGCACACTCGGACTAGCGGGAACGATGAGCAGTTCTTC. Translation gives CASAHTRTSGNDEQFF.

As regards this clone: The CDR3 end shows no conserved phenylalanine or tryptophan, and so a read error is likely. This chain links TRBV2 with TRBJ1-1; D ambiguous. CDR3 length: 14 amino acids. V was cut by 8 bases and J by 0 bases, with 13 bases left in between. Germline lookup yields CDR1 SNHLY and CDR2 FYNNEI. In DNA, the CDR3 is TGTGCCAGCCTAAGAGCAGGCGTGAACACTGAAGCTTTCCTT. Its translation: CASLRAGVNTEAFL.

The chain carries TRBV29-1 and TRBJ1-2; D perhaps matches TRBD1 (5 bases). The CDR3 spans 11 residues. V lost 7 bases and J 8 bases, leaving 14 bases between the germline ends. Germline CDR1 is SQVTM and CDR2 is ANQGSEA. DNA of the CDR3: TGCAGCGGCGGGAGGGGAGGAGGCTACACCTTC. As protein: CSGGRGGGYTF.

V is TRBV10-1 and J is TRBJ2-2; a weak D match, TRBD1 (5 bases). This CDR3 is 14 amino acids long. The germline gives CDR1 WNHNN, CDR2 SYGVQD (reference sequence). Trimming removed 3 bases at V and 6 bases at J, with 11 bases between. CDR3 in amino acids: CASSERGKSGELFF. The CDR3 DNA follows: TGCGCCAGCAGTGAAAGGGGAAAATCCGGGGAGCTGTTTTTT.

The chain combines TRBV28 with TRBJ1-2; D gene uncertain. V shed 0 bases and J shed 8 bases, with 10 bases lying between them. CDR3 size: 13 residues. From germline, CDR1 is MDHEN and CDR2 SYDVKM. CDR3 sequence (DNA): TGTGCCAGCAGTTTATGGGCCGGGGAAGGCTACACCTTC. As protein: CASSLWAGEGYTF.

The chain couples TRBV29-1 to TRBJ2-1; the match to TRBD1 covers 7 bases. The CDR3 loop spans 14 amino acids. Germline-derived CDR1 and CDR2 are SQVTM and ANQGSEA. The V segment lost 7 bases and the J segment 4 bases; nucleotides outside the gene matches: 10. CDR3: CSAQRDSSYNEQFF. CDR3 DNA: TGCAGCGCACAAAGGGACAGTAGTTACAATGAGCAGTTCTTC.

V and J are TRBV5-1 and TRBJ2-7; the match to TRBD2 covers 8 bases. Unmatched junction bases numbered 9, after V lost 4 bases and J lost 0 bases. The CDR3 is 16 residues long. CDR1 and CDR2 (germline): SGHRS, YFSETQ. DNA for the CDR3: TGCGCCAGCAGCCCGGAGAGACTAGCGAGCTCCTACGAGCAGTACTTC. It codes for CASSPERLASSYEQYF. The complete variable domain, with remaining parts taken from reference TRBV5-1 and TRBJ2-7, reads KAGVTQTPRYLIKTRGQQVTLSCSPISGHRSVSWYQQTPGQGLQFLFEYFSETQRNKGNFPGRFSGRQFSNSRSEMNVSTLELGDSALYLCASSPERLASSYEQYFGPGTRLTVT.

V and J are TRBV27 and TRBJ1-5, with D possibly matching TRBD1 (6 bases). The V end lost 8 bases, the J end lost 3 bases, and 14 bases lay between the germline ends. Germline V lookup: CDR1 MNHEY, CDR2 SMNVEV (reference sequence). The CDR3 runs 14 residues. The CDR3, as DNA: TGTGCCAGCGGACTTGACAGGTTCAATCAGCCCCAGCATTTT. It translates to CASGLDRFNQPQHF.

The chain recombines TRBV10-3 with TRBJ2-2; 8 nucleotides agree with TRBD1. V lost 0 bases to trimming and J lost 2 bases; unmatched junction nucleotides: 14. There are 20 residues in the CDR3. Germline V lookup: CDR1 ENHRY, CDR2 SYGVKD. The CDR3 reads CAISESAGGAVRTNTGELFF. CDR3 bases: TGTGCCATCAGTGAGTCCGCAGGGGGCGCAGTAAGGACTAACACCGGGGAGCTGTTTTTT.

This chain joins TRBV29-1 and TRBJ2-1, with a possible D match to TRBD2 (5 bases). CDR3 length equals 13 residues. V lost 6 bases and J 0 bases, leaving 9 bases between the germline ends. CDR1 and CDR2 from the germline V gene are SQVTM and ANQGSEA. The DNA for the CDR3 is TGCAGCGTCGACTACACCTCCTACAATGAGCAGTTCTTC. Translation: CSVDYTSYNEQFF.

In DNA form, the CDR3 reads TGTGCCAGCACGGGCCGTTCGCGGGAGCGGAGGGGGGAGCTGTTTTTT. The encoded protein is CASTGRSRERRGELFF. The chain links TRBV2 to TRBJ2-2, with 7 bases matching TRBD2. This CDR3 has 16 amino acids. Losses at the gene ends were 7 bases for V and 8 bases for J; bases not matched to a gene: 16. Germline CDR1 is SNHLY and CDR2 is FYNNEI.

Notes on this clone: The sample holds other DNA sequences that translate to the same CDR3. The CDR3 loop is CASSLARNTEAFF. The CDR3 DNA reads TGTGCCAGCAGCTTGGCCCGGAACACTGAAGCTTTCTTT. The rearrangement joins TRBV5-5 to TRBJ1-1; no firm D call. CDR3 length equals 13 residues. Deletions cut 0 bases from V and 1 base from J, with 4 bases between. CDR1 SGHKS and CDR2 YYEKEE come from the germline V gene (reference sequence). The full variable domain, in which reference TRBV5-5 and TRBJ1-1 provide the parts outside the CDR3, is DAGVTQSPTHLIKTRGQQVTLRCSPISGHKSVSWYQQVLGQGPQFIFQYYEKEERGRGNFPDRFSARQFPNYSSELNVNALLLGDSALYLCASSLARNTEAFFGQGTRLTVV.

This sequence joins TRBV29-1 and TRBJ2-2, with TRBD1 matching 8 bases. The CDR3 is 15 amino acids. Looked up from germline, CDR1 is SQVTM and CDR2 is ANQGSEA. After removal of 0 bases from V and 4 bases from J, the junction contained 4 bases not matched to a gene. CDR3 nucleotides: TGCAGCGTTGAAGAGGCGGACAGGGTCACCGGGGAGCTGTTTTTT. It encodes CSVEEADRVTGELFF.

The V call is TRBV12-5, the J call TRBJ2-7; TRBD1 matches at 9 bases. Germline values: CDR1 LGHNT, CDR2 FRNRAP. Trimming removed 7 bases from V and 3 bases from J; junction bases left unmatched: 7. This CDR3 contains 14 residues. CDR3 coding DNA: TGTGCTAGTGCCTCAGACAGGGGGGTCTACGAGCAGTACTTC. Translated, it gives CASASDRGVYEQYF.

Regarding this clone: The junction and the germline gene differ at one end; a read error may be behind it. The chain is built from TRBV7-7 and TRBJ2-1; D unresolved. The germline gives CDR1 SSHAT, CDR2 FNYEAQ (reference sequence). The CDR3 extends over 13 amino acids. CDR3: CASSLKEELEQFF. The CDR3 DNA reads as TGTGCTAGCAGCTTAAAAGAGGAGTTAGAGCAGTTCTTC.

The chain is built from TRBV27 and TRBJ2-3; TRBD2 aligns across 7 bases. Germline CDR1 MNHEY, CDR2 SMNVEV (reference sequence). V was clipped by 2 bases and J by 4 bases; unmatched bases: 15. The CDR3 consists of 18 residues. Written as DNA, the CDR3 is TGTGCCAGCAGTTTACGCCCCCGGGACTGGGCGGGAGCAGATACGCAGTATTTT. Its translation is CASSLRPRDWAGADTQYF.

This chain uses TRBV6-5 with TRBJ2-1; D possibly corresponds to TRBD2 (6 bases). The CDR3 has 13 amino acids. Trimming removed 2 bases at V and 9 bases at J, with 11 bases between. Germline V CDR1 and CDR2: MNHEY, SVGAGI. The CDR3 here is CASSYAGISEQFF. CDR3 in DNA: TGTGCCAGCAGTTACGCGGGAATAAGTGAGCAGTTCTTC.

The chain uses TRBV5-6 and TRBJ1-5; the match to TRBD1 covers 8 bases. The CDR3 has 15 amino acids. V lost 5 bases to trimming and J lost 0 bases; unmatched junction nucleotides: 4. Germline CDR1 and CDR2: SGHDT and YYEEEE. The CDR3 bases are TGTGCCAGCAGTCAGGGACAGGTTAGCAATCAGCCCCAGCATTTT. Translating it yields CASSQGQVSNQPQHF.

The sample holds one count of this clone. As DNA, the CDR3 is TGCGCCAGCAGCTTCGGACAGGGGGCCGACGAGCAGTACTTC. Protein sequence: CASSFGQGADEQYF. The chain uses TRBV5-1 and TRBJ2-7; 11 nucleotides agree with TRBD1. This CDR3 is built from 14 residues. V shed 2 bases and J 5 bases; nucleotides not matched to a gene: 3. The germline CDR1 and CDR2 sequences are SGHRS and YFSETQ.

The rearrangement links TRBV7-9 to TRBJ1-2; 9 nucleotides align to TRBD1. V lost 5 bases and J lost 4; bases outside the gene matches: 11. The CDR3 has 16 residues. The germline gives CDR1 SEHNR, CDR2 FQNEAQ (reference sequence). DNA for the CDR3: TGTGCCAGCAGCCCCACCCGGGACAGGGACACCTATGGCTACACCTTC. This encodes CASSPTRDRDTYGYTF.

V is TRBV7-3 and J is TRBJ2-1; no definite D call. Per germline, CDR1 SGHTA and CDR2 FQGTGA. CDR3 size: 15 residues. Trimming pared 1 base from V and 3 bases from J, leaving 10 bases between. Written as DNA, the CDR3 is TGTGCCAGCAGCTTAAGCCCAGCGAGCTACAATGAGCAGTTCTTC. Protein: CASSLSPASYNEQFF.

This chain links TRBV18 with TRBJ2-7; TRBD2 matches at 11 bases. Germline CDR1 is KGHSH and CDR2 is LQKENI. The CDR3 totals 17 residues. V was clipped by 5 bases and J by 3 bases; unmatched bases: 12. The CDR3 reads CASSSYLSGTSGYEQYF. The CDR3 coding sequence is TGTGCCAGCTCATCTTACTTGAGCGGGACTAGCGGCTACGAGCAGTACTTC.

Comment on this clone: Other nucleotide sequences from this sample produce the same CDR3. The chain recombines TRBV7-9 with TRBJ2-2; the D call may be TRBD1 or TRBD2 (5 bases each). The CDR3 runs to 13 residues. V lost 5 bases and J 5 bases, leaving 9 bases between the germline ends. Germline-derived CDR1 and CDR2 are SEHNR and FQNEAQ (reference sequence). CDR3 in DNA: TGTGCCAGCAGCCCGAGGGGTACCGGGGAGCTGTTTTTT. It yields the protein CASSPRGTGELFF.

In this sample, this clone turned up once. The rearrangement links TRBV25-1 to TRBJ2-3; possible D gene TRBD2, 5 bases. This CDR3 has 16 residues. CDR1 MGHDK and CDR2 SYGVNS come from the germline V gene. Trimming shortened V by 2 bases and J by 6 bases, and 18 bases separated the two germline ends. In nucleotides, the CDR3 is TGTGCCAGCAGTGAAGGCCCCGCGCGGGTCTACGATACGCAGTATTTT. Protein product: CASSEGPARVYDTQYF. Supplemented by reference TRBV25-1 and TRBJ2-3, the full variable domain reads EADIYQTPRYLVIGTGKKITLECSQTMGHDKMYWYQQDPGMELHLIHYSYGVNSTEKGDLSSESTVSRIRTEHFPLTLESARPSHTSQYLCASSEGPARVYDTQYFGPGTRLTVL.

This chain links TRBV10-1 with TRBJ1-5; D not resolved. Trimming cost V 7 bases and J 0 bases, with 10 bases left between them. This CDR3 spans 14 amino acids. The germline CDR1 and CDR2 sequences are WNHNN and SYGVQD (reference sequence). This CDR3 is CASKEQVSNQPQHF. CDR3 DNA sequence: TGCGCCAGCAAAGAACAAGTTAGCAATCAGCCCCAGCATTTT.